This TCR beta chain was recorded in a study of CD8 T cells in Susac syndrome. After extraction with the RNeasy kit, about 0.5 to 1 ug of the RNA was reverse transcribed using random hexamers. TCRdb reprocessed the immunoSEQ multiplex PCR reads with MiXCR, giving one entry per CDR3 protein. This table holds about 100,000 distinct CDR3 sequences, approximately 95% found once. CDR1 is DFQATT, CDR2 SNEGSKA, per germline (reference sequence). The ends were cut back, 3 bases at V and 4 bases at J, with 10 bases in the middle. The CDR3 loop spans 12 amino acids. The sequence derives from a human donor with Susac syndrome. The sequencing input was CD8+ T cells from PBMCs. The chain joins TRBV20-1 to TRBJ2-7; D is uncertain. The CDR3 region has the DNA TGCAGTGCTAGTAAACGGAGTTACGAGCAGTACTTC. Encoded protein: CSASKRSYEQYF.